This TCR beta chain is drawn from a study of blood T cells in healthy people across ages. Study-level results: As naive T cell percentage varied, TCR beta diversity correlated strongly with it. Older age went with lower TCR beta diversity per million T cells, in a roughly linear way.

With a J-beta primer mix and a sample-barcoded 5' primer, a second PCR ran about 7 to 12 cycles. TCRdb called the 5' RACE reads again in MiXCR, with one record for every CDR3 protein. Altogether approximately 850,000 distinct CDR3 sequences are present, about three fifths being singletons, with the ten largest covering approximately 21%. A remark on this clonotype: Its antigen remains unknown.

This receptor was taken from a man under 40 in good health. Sequencing was done on a sample of blood.

CDR3 DNA: TGTGCCAGCAGCTTAGCCAGGACAGGAATTTACTACGAGCAGTACTTC. It yields the protein CASSLARTGIYYEQYF. The chain carries TRBV11-2 and TRBJ2-7, with 7 bases aligning to TRBD1. The CDR3 covers 16 residues. Trimming removed 1 base from V and 3 bases from J; junction bases left unmatched: 9. Germline V CDR1 and CDR2: SGHAT, FQNNGV.